The source of this TCR beta chain is a study of T-cell reconstitution after alpha-beta-depleted transplantation in children. Study findings and constraints: T-cell numbers and diversity, one year after transplant, stemmed largely from T cells that were newly produced.

As to this clonotype: Its target is unknown.

Unique molecular identifiers were used to barcode this TCRbeta library. Via MiXCR, TCRdb re-called the PCR reads, giving one row per CDR3 protein. The sample lists about 980,000 distinct CDR3 sequences, roughly 31% occurring once. Sequencing was performed on PBMCs, mostly from graft donor cells, taken 360 days after TCRalphabeta/CD19-depleted stem cell transplant. This clonotype was sampled from a boy under two years old who had a stem cell transplant for SCID, so the T cells may come from the graft donor.

CDR3 DNA sequence: TGTGCCAGCAGCTTGGGAGGGACGTGGAACCCTGCCGAGCAGTACTTC. It is translated as CASSLGGTWNPAEQYF. This chain connects TRBV5-5 to TRBJ2-7; D is tentatively TRBD1 or TRBD2 (5 bases each). The CDR3 totals 16 residues. With 0 bases removed from V and 6 bases from J, the gap between germline ends came to 19 bases. Looked up from germline, CDR1 is SGHKS and CDR2 is YYEKEE (reference sequence).